The source of this T cell receptor beta chain is a study of beta chain features in type 1 diabetes. The study, taken as a whole, reports: Researchers report that Type 1 diabetes patients had moderately but significantly shorter TCRB CDR3s across all four CD4+ subsets.

The CDR3 is 13 residues long. CDR1 is SGHVS and CDR2 is FQNEAQ in the germline V gene. V shed 6 bases and J 4 bases; nucleotides not matched to a gene: 4. This clone has just a few counts. What it recognizes is unknown. cDNA synthesis used the whole RNA isolate, giving expressed TCRB sequences. Profiled with immunoSEQ multiplex PCR; TCRdb holds only in-frame clones, not every one. The profile covers approximately 730,000 clones, with around an eighth appearing a single time and less than 0.025% taken by the ten largest. Input material: naive CD4+ T cells from blood. The clonotype comes from a man between 18 and 35 years old with type 1 diabetes. This chain connects TRBV7-8 to TRBJ1-1, with TRBD1 identical over 8 bases. DNA of the CDR3: TGTGCCAGCAGATTTGGACAGGGCACTGAAGCTTTCTTT. Its protein is CASRFGQGTEAFF.